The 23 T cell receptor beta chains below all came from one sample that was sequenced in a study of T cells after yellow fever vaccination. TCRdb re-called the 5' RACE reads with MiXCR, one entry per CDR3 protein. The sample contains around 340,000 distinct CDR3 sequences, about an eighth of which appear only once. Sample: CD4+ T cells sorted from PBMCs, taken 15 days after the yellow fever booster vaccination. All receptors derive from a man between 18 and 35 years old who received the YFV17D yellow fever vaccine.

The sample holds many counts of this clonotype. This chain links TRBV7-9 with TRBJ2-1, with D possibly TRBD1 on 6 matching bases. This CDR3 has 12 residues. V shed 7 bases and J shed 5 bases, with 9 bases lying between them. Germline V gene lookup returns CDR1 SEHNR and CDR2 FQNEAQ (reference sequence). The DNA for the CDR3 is TGTGCCAGCACCTGGGACAACAATGAGCAGTTCTTC. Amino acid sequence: CASTWDNNEQFF. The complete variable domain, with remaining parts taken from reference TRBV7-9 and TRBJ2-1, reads DTGVSQNPRHKITKRGQNVTFRCDPISEHNRLYWYRQTLGQGPEFLTYFQNEAQLEKSRLLSDRFSAERPKGSFSTLEIQRTEQGDSAMYLCASTWDNNEQFFGPGTRLTVL.

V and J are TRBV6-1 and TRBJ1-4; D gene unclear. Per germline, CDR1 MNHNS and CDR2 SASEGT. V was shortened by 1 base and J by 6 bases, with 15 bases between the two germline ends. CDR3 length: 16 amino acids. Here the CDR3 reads CASSEVPGMVYEKLFF. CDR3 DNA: TGTGCCAGCAGTGAAGTGCCGGGGATGGTTTATGAAAAACTGTTTTTT.

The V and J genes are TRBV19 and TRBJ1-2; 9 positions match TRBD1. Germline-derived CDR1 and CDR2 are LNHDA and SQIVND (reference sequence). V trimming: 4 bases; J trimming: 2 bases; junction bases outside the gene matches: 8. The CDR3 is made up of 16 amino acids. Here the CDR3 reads CASSTQGQGQNYGYTF. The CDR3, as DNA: TGTGCCAGTAGTACCCAGGGACAGGGCCAAAACTATGGCTACACCTTC. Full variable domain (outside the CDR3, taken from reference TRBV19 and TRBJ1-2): DGGITQSPKYLFRKEGQNVTLSCEQNLNHDAMYWYRQDPGQGLRLIYYSQIVNDFQKGDIAEGYSVSREKKESFPLTVTSAQKNPTAFYLCASSTQGQGQNYGYTFGSGTRLTVV.

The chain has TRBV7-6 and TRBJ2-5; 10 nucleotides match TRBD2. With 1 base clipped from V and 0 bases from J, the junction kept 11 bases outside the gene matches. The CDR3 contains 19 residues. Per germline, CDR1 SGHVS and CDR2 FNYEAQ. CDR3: CASSLGAPQRGGYQETQYF. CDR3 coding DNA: TGTGCCAGCAGCTTAGGGGCCCCACAGCGGGGGGGGTACCAAGAGACCCAGTACTTC.

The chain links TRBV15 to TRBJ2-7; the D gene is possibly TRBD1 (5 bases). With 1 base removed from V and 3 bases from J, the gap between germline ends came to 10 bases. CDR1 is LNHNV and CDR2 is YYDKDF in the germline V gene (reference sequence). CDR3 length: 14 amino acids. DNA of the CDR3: TGTGCCACCAGCAGAGCCAGGGCCAGCTACGAGCAGTACGTC. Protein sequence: CATSRARASYEQYV.

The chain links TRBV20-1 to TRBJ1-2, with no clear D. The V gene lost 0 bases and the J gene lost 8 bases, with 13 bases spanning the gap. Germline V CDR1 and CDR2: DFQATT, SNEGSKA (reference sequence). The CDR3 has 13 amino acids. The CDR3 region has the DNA TGCAGTGCTAGAGACGCGGCGGGCGCCGGCTACACCTTC. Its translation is CSARDAAGAGYTF.

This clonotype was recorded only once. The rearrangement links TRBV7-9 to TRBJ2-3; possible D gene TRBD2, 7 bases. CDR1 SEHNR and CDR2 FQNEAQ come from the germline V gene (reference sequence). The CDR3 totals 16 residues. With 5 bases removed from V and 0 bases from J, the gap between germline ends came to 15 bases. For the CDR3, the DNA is TGTGCCAGCAGCCGAAGGGGGGGTCTAAGCACAGATACGCAGTATTTT. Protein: CASSRRGGLSTDTQYF.

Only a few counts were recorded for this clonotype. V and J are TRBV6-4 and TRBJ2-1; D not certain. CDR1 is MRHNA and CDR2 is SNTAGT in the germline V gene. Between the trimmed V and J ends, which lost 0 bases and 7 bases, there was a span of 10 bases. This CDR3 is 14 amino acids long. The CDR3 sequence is CASSDSIGRNEQFF. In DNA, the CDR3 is TGTGCCAGCAGTGACTCGATAGGCCGGAATGAGCAGTTCTTC.

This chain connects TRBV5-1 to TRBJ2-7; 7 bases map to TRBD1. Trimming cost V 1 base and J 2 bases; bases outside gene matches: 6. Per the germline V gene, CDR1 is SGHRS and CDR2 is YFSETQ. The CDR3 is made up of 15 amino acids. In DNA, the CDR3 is TGCGCCAGCAGCTTGTTGCCGGGACAGACCTACGAGCAGTACGTC. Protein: CASSLLPGQTYEQYV.

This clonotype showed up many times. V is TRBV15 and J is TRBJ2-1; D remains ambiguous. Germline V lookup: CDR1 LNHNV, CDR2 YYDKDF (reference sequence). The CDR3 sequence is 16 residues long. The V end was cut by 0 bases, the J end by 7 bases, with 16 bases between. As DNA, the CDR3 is TGTGCCACCAGCAGAGACTCTCTTGGGGAAGGGAATGAGCAGTTCTTC. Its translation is CATSRDSLGEGNEQFF. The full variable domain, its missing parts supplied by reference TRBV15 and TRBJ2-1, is DAMVIQNPRYQVTQFGKPVTLSCSQTLNHNVMYWYQQKSSQAPKLLFHYYDKDFNNEADTPDNFQSRRPNTSFCFLDIRSPGLGDTAMYLCATSRDSLGEGNEQFFGPGTRLTVL.

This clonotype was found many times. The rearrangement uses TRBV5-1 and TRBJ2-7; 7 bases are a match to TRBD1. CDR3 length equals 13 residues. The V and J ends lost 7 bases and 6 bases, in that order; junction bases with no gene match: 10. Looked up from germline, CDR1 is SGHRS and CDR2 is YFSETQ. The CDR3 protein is CASRQGLSVEQYF. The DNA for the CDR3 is TGCGCCAGCCGACAGGGCCTCTCGGTCGAGCAGTACTTC.

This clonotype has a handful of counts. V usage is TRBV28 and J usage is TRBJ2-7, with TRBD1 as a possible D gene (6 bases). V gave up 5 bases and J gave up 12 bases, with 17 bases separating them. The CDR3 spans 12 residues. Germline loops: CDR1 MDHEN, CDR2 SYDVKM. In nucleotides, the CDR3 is TGTGCCAGCAGTCAAACAGGGTTAGCTTTGTACGTC. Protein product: CASSQTGLALYV.

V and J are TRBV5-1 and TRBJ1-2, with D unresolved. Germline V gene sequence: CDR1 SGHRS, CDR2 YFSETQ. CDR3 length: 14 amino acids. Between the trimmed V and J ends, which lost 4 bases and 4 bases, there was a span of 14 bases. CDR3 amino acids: CASSQLTTSYGYTF. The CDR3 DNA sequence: TGCGCCAGCAGCCAATTAACCACCTCCTATGGCTACACCTTC.

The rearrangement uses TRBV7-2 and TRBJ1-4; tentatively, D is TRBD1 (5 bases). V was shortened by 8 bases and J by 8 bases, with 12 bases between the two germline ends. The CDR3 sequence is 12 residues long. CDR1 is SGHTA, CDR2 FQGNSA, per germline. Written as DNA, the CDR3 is TGTGCCAGCGCCTCGTGGGGGGAAAAACTGTTTTTT. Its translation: CASASWGEKLFF.

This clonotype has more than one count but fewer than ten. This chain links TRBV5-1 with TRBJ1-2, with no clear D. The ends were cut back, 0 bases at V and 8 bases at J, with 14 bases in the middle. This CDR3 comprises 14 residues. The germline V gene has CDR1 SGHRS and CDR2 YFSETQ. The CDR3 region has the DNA TGCGCCAGCAGCTTGGAGGGCCCCTCAGGAGGCTACACCTTC. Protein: CASSLEGPSGGYTF. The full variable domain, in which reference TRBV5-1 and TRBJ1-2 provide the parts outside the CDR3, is KAGVTQTPRYLIKTRGQQVTLSCSPISGHRSVSWYQQTPGQGLQFLFEYFSETQRNKGNFPGRFSGRQFSNSRSEMNVSTLELGDSALYLCASSLEGPSGGYTFGSGTRLTVV.

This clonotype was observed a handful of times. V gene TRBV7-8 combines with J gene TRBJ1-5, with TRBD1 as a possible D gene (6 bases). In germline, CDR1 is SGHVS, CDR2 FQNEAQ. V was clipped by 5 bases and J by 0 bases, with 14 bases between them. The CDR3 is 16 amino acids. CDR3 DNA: TGTGCCAGCAGCCCGGGGACAATCCATAGCAATCAGCCCCAGCATTTT. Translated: CASSPGTIHSNQPQHF.

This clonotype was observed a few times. The DNA of the CDR3 is TGTGCCAGCAGCTTTCTGTCAGGAGGTCCTGATTCACCCCTCCACTTT. It specifies CASSFLSGGPDSPLHF. The genes are TRBV7-9 and TRBJ1-6, with D unresolved. There are 16 residues in the CDR3. Deletions cut 3 bases from V and 8 bases from J, with 17 bases between. Germline-derived CDR1 and CDR2 are SEHNR and FQNEAQ (reference sequence).

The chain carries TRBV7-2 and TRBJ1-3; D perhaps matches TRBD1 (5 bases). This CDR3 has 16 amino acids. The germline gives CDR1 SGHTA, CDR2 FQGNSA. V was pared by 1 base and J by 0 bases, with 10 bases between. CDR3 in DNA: TGTGCCAGCAGCTTAGGGGGGGTCCACTCTGGAAACACCATATATTTT. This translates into CASSLGGVHSGNTIYF.

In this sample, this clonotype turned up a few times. CDR3 loop: CATSNYYQPQHF. DNA of the CDR3: TGTGCCACCAGCAACTACTATCAGCCCCAGCATTTT. V usage is TRBV15 and J usage is TRBJ1-5; D is ambiguous. V lost 4 bases and J lost 5, with 6 bases in between. The CDR3 has 12 residues. Germline values: CDR1 LNHNV, CDR2 YYDKDF (reference sequence).

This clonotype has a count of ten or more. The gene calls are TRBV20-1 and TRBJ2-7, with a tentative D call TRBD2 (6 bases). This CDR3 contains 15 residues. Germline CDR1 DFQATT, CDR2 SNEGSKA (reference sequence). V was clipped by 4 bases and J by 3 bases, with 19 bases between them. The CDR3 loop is CSATPIIGGIYEQYF. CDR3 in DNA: TGCAGTGCTACCCCCATTATTGGGGGGATCTACGAGCAGTACTTC.

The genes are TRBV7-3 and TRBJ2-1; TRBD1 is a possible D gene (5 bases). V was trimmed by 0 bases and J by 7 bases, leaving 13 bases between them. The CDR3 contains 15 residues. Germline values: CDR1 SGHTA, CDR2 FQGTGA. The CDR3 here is CASSLTSGSGNEQFF. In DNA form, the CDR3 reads TGTGCCAGCAGCTTAACGTCAGGGTCTGGTAATGAGCAGTTCTTC.

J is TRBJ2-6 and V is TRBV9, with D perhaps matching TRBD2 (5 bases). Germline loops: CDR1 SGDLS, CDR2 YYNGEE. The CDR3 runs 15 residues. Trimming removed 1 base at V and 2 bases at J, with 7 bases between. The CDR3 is CASSVSRAGANVLTF. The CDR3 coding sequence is TGTGCCAGCAGCGTATCGAGGGCTGGGGCCAACGTCCTGACTTTC. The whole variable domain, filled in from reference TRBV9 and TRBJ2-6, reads DSGVTQTPKHLITATGQRVTLRCSPRSGDLSVYWYQQSLDQGLQFLIQYYNGEERAKGNILERFSAQQFPDLHSELNLSSLELGDSALYFCASSVSRAGANVLTFGAGSRLTVL.

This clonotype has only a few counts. CDR3 in amino acids: CASSPRRWDTEAFF. In DNA form, the CDR3 reads TGTGCCAGCAGCCCCCGGCGTTGGGACACTGAAGCTTTCTTT. The rearrangement uses TRBV7-2 and TRBJ1-1, with D hard to call. CDR3 length: 14 residues. The germline V gene encodes CDR1 SGHTA and CDR2 FQGNSA. With 5 bases removed from V and 3 bases from J, the gap between germline ends came to 13 bases.